What follows is one TCR beta chain and its context. Antigen unknown. The data originate from a study of cytomegalovirus exposure and HLA in healthy donors. Study-level findings and limits: Rarity held for most TCR sequences, but there were some public TCRs that occurred in many donors. In a later analysis, first-cohort TCR clusters were found to tend to co-occur in the roughly 120 validation repertoires.

Here immunoSEQ multiplex PCR was the method, and the copy in TCRdb shows in-frame clones only, minus some. This sample has 110,000 to 150,000 clones; nearly 90% occur once, and the top ten carry over 8.5%. This TCR was sampled from a woman aged 18-29 years in good health and CMV-seropositive. Sequencing was done on a sample of PBMCs.

CDR3 sequence (DNA): TGTGCCAGCAGCAGTACAGGGGCCACTGAAGCTTTCTTT. It encodes CASSSTGATEAFF. V is TRBV5-4 and J is TRBJ1-1, with 7 nucleotides matching TRBD1. The CDR3 spans 13 residues. Germline V CDR1 and CDR2: SGHNT, YYREEE (reference sequence). Trimming cost V 4 bases and J 4 bases; bases outside gene matches: 4. The full variable domain, in which reference TRBV5-4 and TRBJ1-1 provide the parts outside the CDR3, is ETGVTQSPTHLIKTRGQQVTLRCSSQSGHNTVSWYQQALGQGPQFIFQYYREEENGRGNFPPRFSGLQFPNYSSELNVNALELDDSALYLCASSSTGATEAFFGQGTRLTVV.